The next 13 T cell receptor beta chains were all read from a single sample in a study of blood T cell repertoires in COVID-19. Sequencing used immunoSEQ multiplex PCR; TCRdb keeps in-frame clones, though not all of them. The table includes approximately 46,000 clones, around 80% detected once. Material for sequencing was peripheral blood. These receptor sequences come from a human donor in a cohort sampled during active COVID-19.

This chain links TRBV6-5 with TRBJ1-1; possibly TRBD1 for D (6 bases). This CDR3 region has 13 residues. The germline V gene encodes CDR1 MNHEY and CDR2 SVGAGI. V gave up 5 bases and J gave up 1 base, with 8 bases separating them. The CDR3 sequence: CASSRTANTEAFF. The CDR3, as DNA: TGTGCCAGCAGTCGGACAGCGAACACTGAAGCTTTCTTT.

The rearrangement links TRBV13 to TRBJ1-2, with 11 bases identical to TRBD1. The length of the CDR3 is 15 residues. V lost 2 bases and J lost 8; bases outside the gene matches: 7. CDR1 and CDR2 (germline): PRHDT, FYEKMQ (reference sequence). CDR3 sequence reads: CASSLRWTGGNGYTF. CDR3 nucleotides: TGTGCCAGCAGCTTACGGTGGACAGGGGGCAACGGCTACACCTTC.

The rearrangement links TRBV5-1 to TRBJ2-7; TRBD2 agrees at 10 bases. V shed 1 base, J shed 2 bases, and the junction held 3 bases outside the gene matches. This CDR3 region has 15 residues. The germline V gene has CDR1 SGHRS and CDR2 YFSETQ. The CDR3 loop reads CASSLTLAGTYEQYF. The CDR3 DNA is TGCGCCAGCAGCTTGACACTAGCGGGAACCTACGAGCAGTACTTC.

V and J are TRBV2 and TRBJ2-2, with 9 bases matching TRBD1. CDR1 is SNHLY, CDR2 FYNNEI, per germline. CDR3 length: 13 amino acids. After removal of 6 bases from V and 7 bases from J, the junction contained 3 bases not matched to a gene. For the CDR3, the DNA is TGTGCCAGCAGACAGGGGGCAATCGGGGAGCTGTTTTTT. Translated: CASRQGAIGELFF. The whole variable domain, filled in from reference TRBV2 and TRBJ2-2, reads EPEVTQTPSHQVTQMGQEVILRCVPISNHLYFYWYRQILGQKVEFLVSFYNNEISEKSEIFDDQFSVERPDGSNFTLKIRSTKLEDSAMYFCASRQGAIGELFFGEGSRLTVL.

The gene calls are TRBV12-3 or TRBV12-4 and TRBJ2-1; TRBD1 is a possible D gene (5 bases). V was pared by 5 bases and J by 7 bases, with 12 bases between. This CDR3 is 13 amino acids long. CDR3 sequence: CASSPDSLNEQFF. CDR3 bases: TGTGCCAGCAGTCCAGACAGCCTAAATGAGCAGTTCTTC.

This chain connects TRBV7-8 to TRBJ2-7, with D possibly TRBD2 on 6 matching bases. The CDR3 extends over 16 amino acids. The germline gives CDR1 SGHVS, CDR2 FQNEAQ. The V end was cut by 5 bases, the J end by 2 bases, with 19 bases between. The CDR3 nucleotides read TGTGCCAGCAGCCTTAGGGGTAGCGGAGCAACCTACGAGCAGTACTTC. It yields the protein CASSLRGSGATYEQYF. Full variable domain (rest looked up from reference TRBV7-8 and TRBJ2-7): GAGVSQSPRYKVAKRGQDVALRCDPISGHVSLFWYQQALGQGPEFLTYFQNEAQLDKSGLPSDRFFAERPEGSVSTLKIQRTQQEDSAVYLCASSLRGSGATYEQYFGPGTRLTVT.

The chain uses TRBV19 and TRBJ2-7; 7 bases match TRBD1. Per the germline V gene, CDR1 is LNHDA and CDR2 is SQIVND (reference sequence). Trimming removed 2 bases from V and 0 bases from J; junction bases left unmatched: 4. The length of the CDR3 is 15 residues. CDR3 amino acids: CASSIRGDSSYEQYF. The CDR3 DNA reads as TGTGCCAGTAGTATACGAGGGGACAGCTCCTACGAGCAGTACTTC.

The CDR3 protein is CSVVRLAVTYNEQFF. In DNA, the CDR3 is TGCAGCGTTGTTCGGCTAGCCGTAACCTACAATGAGCAGTTCTTC. The J gene is TRBJ2-1, the V gene TRBV29-1; a weak D match, TRBD2 (5 bases). There are 15 residues in the CDR3. The ends were cut back, 4 bases at V and 2 bases at J, with 15 bases in the middle. In germline, CDR1 is SQVTM, CDR2 ANQGSEA.

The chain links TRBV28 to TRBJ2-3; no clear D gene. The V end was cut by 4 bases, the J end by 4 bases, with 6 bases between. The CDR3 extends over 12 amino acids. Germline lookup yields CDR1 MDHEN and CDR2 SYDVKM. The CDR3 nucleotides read TGTGCCAGCAGTTCTGAGCCAGATACGCAGTATTTT. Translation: CASSSEPDTQYF.

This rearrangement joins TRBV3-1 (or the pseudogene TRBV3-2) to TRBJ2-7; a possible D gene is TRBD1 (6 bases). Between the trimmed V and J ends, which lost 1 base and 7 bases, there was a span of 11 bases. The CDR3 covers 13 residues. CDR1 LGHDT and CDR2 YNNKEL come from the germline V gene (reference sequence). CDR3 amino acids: CASSQGWGLEQYF. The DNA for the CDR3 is TGTGCCAGCAGCCAAGGCTGGGGGCTTGAGCAGTACTTC.

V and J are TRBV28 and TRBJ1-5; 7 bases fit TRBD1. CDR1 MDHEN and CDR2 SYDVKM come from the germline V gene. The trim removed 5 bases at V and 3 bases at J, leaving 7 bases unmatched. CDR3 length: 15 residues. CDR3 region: CASSPTGKDNQPQHF. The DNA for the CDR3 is TGTGCCAGCAGTCCGACAGGGAAGGACAATCAGCCCCAGCATTTT.

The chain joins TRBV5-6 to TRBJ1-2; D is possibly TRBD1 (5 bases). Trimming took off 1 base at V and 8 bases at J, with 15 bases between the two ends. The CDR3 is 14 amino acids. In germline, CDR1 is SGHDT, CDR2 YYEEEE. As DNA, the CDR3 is TGTGCCAGCAGCTTGTTGGGGGGTTTTGAAGGCTACACCTTC. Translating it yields CASSLLGGFEGYTF.

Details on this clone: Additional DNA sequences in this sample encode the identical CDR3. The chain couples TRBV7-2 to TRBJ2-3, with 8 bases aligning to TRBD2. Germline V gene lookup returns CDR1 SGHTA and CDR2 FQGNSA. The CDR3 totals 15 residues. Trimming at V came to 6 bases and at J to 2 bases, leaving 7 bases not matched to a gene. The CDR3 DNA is TGTGCCAGCAGTCTAGGACTAGCTTTCACAGATACGCAGTATTTT. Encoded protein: CASSLGLAFTDTQYF.